Listed below are T cell receptor beta chains from one sample, sequenced in a study of OX40 agonist ivuxolimab in advanced cancers. Sequencing used immunoSEQ multiplex PCR; TCRdb keeps in-frame clones, though not all of them. The sample has about 70,000 clones; roughly 80% are singletons. This specimen consisted of CD4+ or CD8+ T cells sorted from blood, obtained in a trial of the OX40 agonist ivuxolimab. The receptors originated from an adult with an advanced solid tumor such as melanoma, head and neck, liver or kidney cancer. Each CDR3 is given with its conserved first and last residue. A D gene is named only where the DNA matches it firmly. Not all rows give a size; the values are once, few, many and, for expanded clones, a class.

clone size	D gene	V gene	J gene	CDR3 DNA	CDR3 protein
once	.	TRBV4-1	TRBJ2-2	TGCGCCAGCAGCCAAGATGCTACCTCCGGGGAGCTGTTTTTT	CASSQDATSGELFF
.	TRBD1	TRBV7-9	TRBJ1-1	TGTGCCAGCTGGGACAGGGATCGGACCACTGAAGCTTTCTTT	CASWDRDRTTEAFF
.	TRBD1	TRBV18	TRBJ1-1	TGTGCCAGCTCACCCAGACAGGGGGCCCAGGGGAACCTGAACACTGAAGCTTTCTTT	CASSPRQGAQGNLNTEAFF
.	TRBD1	TRBV2	TRBJ2-3	TGTGCCAGCTGGGGACAGGGCCCCACAGATACGCAGTATTTT	CASWGQGPTDTQYF
.	TRBD1	TRBV6-6	TRBJ1-2	TGTGCCAGCAGGGTCGACAGGGCAGACTATGGCTACACCTTC	CASRVDRADYGYTF
.	.	TRBV6-5	TRBJ1-4	TGTGCCAGCAGGATGGACCGAGGGGTTAATGAAAAACTGTTTTTT	CASRMDRGVNEKLFF
.	TRBD1	TRBV6-5	TRBJ2-7	TGTGCCAGCAACATACAGGGGTTTGCCTACGAGCAGTACTTC	CASNIQGFAYEQYF
.	TRBD2	TRBV7-8	TRBJ2-7	TGTGCCAGCAGCAAGACTAGCGGGGGGTCATACGAGCAGTACTTC	CASSKTSGGSYEQYF
.	.	TRBV9	TRBJ2-2	TGTGCCAGCAGCGTATCCGGGACATCGAACACCGGGGAGCTGTTTTTT	CASSVSGTSNTGELFF
.	.	TRBV6-6	TRBJ1-4	TGTGCCAGCAGTTCAAGGCGAGGGGAGCCGAATGAAAAACTGTTTTTT	CASSSRRGEPNEKLFF
few	.	TRBV19	TRBJ1-1	TGTGCCAGTAGTATCCTTGGGGGACCCACTGAAGCTTTCTTT	CASSILGGPTEAFF
.	.	TRBV5-1	TRBJ1-1	TGCGCCAGCAGCAAGGTATCATCGGGGTTACACACTGAAGCTTTCTTT	CASSKVSSGLHTEAFF
.	.	TRBV10-3	TRBJ2-5	TGTGCCATCAGTGGGGGTACTAGCTTGGAGACCCAGTACTTC	CAISGGTSLETQYF
medium-sized	TRBD1	TRBV18	TRBJ1-1	TGTGCCAGCTCACCCCAAAGTCCTCGGACAGGGGGATGGGGTGAAGCTTTCTTT	CASSPQSPRTGGWGEAFF
.	.	TRBV6-1	TRBJ1-2	TGTGCCAGCCGCCGGGGAAGGGAAGGCGGCTACACCTTC	CASRRGREGGYTF
.	.	TRBV9	TRBJ1-1	TGTGCCAGCAGCGTATTAAACCGAATGAACACTGAAGCTTTCTTT	CASSVLNRMNTEAFF
.	.	TRBV2	TRBJ2-3	TGTGCCAGCATTTCGGGGGATACGCAGTATTTT	CASISGDTQYF
.	.	TRBV5-1	TRBJ2-2	TGCGCCAGCAGCTTACCCCAGGGGACTCAGCTGAACACCGGGGAGCTGTTTTTT	CASSLPQGTQLNTGELFF
.	.	TRBV4-1	TRBJ1-4	TGCGCCAGCAGCCAAGAAGTGCAGAACTATAATGAAAAACTGTTTTTT	CASSQEVQNYNEKLFF
.	TRBD1	TRBV18	TRBJ1-1	TGTGCCAGCTCACCTTCCGGGACAGGAGAGCGGGGAGCTTTCTTT	CASSPSGTGERGAFF
.	TRBD1	TRBV28	TRBJ1-3	TGTGCCAGCCTCCAGGACAGGGGGCGAAACACCATATATTTT	CASLQDRGRNTIYF
.	TRBD1	TRBV5-6	TRBJ1-5	TGTGCCAGCAGCTTGGCGATCAGGGGGGATCAGCCCCAGCATTTT	CASSLAIRGDQPQHF
.	.	TRBV19	TRBJ2-2	TGTGCCAGTAGTATAAACGGGAACACCGGGGAGCTGTTTTTT	CASSINGNTGELFF
.	TRBD1	TRBV18	TRBJ2-7	TGTGCCAGCTCACCAAAGTCTGACAGGGTCGGGCAGTACTTC	CASSPKSDRVGQYF
few	.	TRBV19	TRBJ1-2	TGTGCCAGTAGTATAGACTCTCCCTGGGATGGCTACACCTTC	CASSIDSPWDGYTF
.	TRBD1	TRBV19	TRBJ2-1	TGTGCCAGTAGCCAACAGGGGCGCGAGCAGTTCTTC	CASSQQGREQFF
.	TRBD1	TRBV4-2	TRBJ1-4	TGTGCCAGCAGCCAAGCAGTAGGGACAGGGGACGAAAAACTGTTTTTT	CASSQAVGTGDEKLFF
.	.	TRBV11-2	TRBJ2-5	TGTGCCAGCAGCTCGACTCAGGGCACAGAGACCCAGTACTTC	CASSSTQGTETQYF
.	TRBD2	TRBV27	TRBJ2-7	TGTGCCAGCACCGGGGGGAGCCACGAGCAGTACTTC	CASTGGSHEQYF
.	TRBD2	TRBV7-8	TRBJ2-1	TGTGCCAGCAGCGCCCTACTAGCGGGTCGTGGTGAGCAGTTCTTC	CASSALLAGRGEQFF
.	.	TRBV28	TRBJ1-5	TGTGCCAGCAGTTTATCACAGCGCAATCAGCCCCAGCATTTT	CASSLSQRNQPQHF
few	TRBD1	TRBV19	TRBJ1-4	TGTGCCAGTAGTGACTCCAGGGGGGGTAATGAAAAACTGTTTTTT	CASSDSRGGNEKLFF
.	.	TRBV21-1	TRBJ2-7	TGTGCCAGCAGCTTTCTGTGGGGTGGACTAGCGGGCCTTGGATGGTACGAGCAGTACTTC	CASSFLWGGLAGLGWYEQYF
.	.	TRBV11-2	TRBJ2-7	TGTGCCAGCAGCTTGGGGGGGGACAGGCTCTCCTACGAGCAGTACTTC	CASSLGGDRLSYEQYF
.	.	TRBV15	TRBJ2-7	TGTGCCACCAGCAGAGATCGGCCTTACGAGCAGTACTTC	CATSRDRPYEQYF
.	.	TRBV29-1	TRBJ1-5	TGCAGCGTTGGGGCAGGGACCGGGCAGCCCCAGCATTTT	CSVGAGTGQPQHF
few	.	TRBV2	TRBJ2-5	TGTGCCAGCAGCGGACAGACTAAACAAGAGACCCAGTACTTC	CASSGQTKQETQYF
.	.	TRBV29-1	TRBJ2-1	TGCAGCGTAGGCTCCGGGGGCAGCTTCTACAATGAGCAGTTCTTC	CSVGSGGSFYNEQFF
.	.	TRBV19	TRBJ2-3	TGTGCCAGTAGTACCCCCGGGGCGGGGGCGACCCTCACAGATACGCAGTATTTT	CASSTPGAGATLTDTQYF
.	TRBD1	TRBV6-5	TRBJ1-2	TGTGCCAGCCCGAAGGACAGGGACTATGGCTACACCTTC	CASPKDRDYGYTF
.	TRBD2	TRBV28	TRBJ2-1	TGTGCCAGCAGTTTATCTAGCGGGGTGGTCTATGAGCAGTTCTTC	CASSLSSGVVYEQFF
once	TRBD1	TRBV4-1	TRBJ1-2	TGCGCCAGCAGCCAGGGACAGGGGAATAACTATGGCTACACCTTC	CASSQGQGNNYGYTF
.	.	TRBV5-5	TRBJ2-4	TGTGCCAGCAGCTTGTTATTTCAAGGGGTTGCGGCCAAAAACATTCAGTACTTC	CASSLLFQGVAAKNIQYF
.	TRBD1	TRBV7-9	TRBJ2-7	TGTGCCAGCAGCCGCGGACAGGGGAGCTCCTACGAGCAGTACTTC	CASSRGQGSSYEQYF
.	TRBD2	TRBV7-2	TRBJ2-4	TGTGCCAGCAGCCCCTTCGTCGCGGGGGGGCCCAAAAACATTCAGTACTTC	CASSPFVAGGPKNIQYF
.	.	TRBV5-4	TRBJ2-6	TGTGCCAGCAGCCCTATCTCTGGGGCCAACGTCCTGACTTTC	CASSPISGANVLTF
.	TRBD1	TRBV5-4	TRBJ1-1	TGTGCCAGCAGCTTCGGACAGGGCAAATACACTGAAGCTTTCTTT	CASSFGQGKYTEAFF
once	.	TRBV19	TRBJ1-1	TGTGCCAGTAGTATAGGACAGTTCCTAAACACTGAAGCTTTCTTT	CASSIGQFLNTEAFF
.	.	TRBV19	TRBJ2-2	TGTGCCAGTAGTATCCAGAGGAACACCGGGGAGCTGTTTTTT	CASSIQRNTGELFF